In its sample, the clone carrying this T cell receptor (beta chain) was seen many times. The sample originates from a study of early T cells in non-severe SARS-CoV-2 infection. Germline assignment: CDR1 DFQATT and CDR2 SNEGSKA (reference sequence). V lost 0 bases and J 3 bases, leaving 8 bases between the germline ends. The CDR3 runs 13 residues. Researchers attached unique molecular identifiers to individual cDNA molecules. TCRdb processed the 5' RACE reads anew with MiXCR; each CDR3 protein has one entry. The sample consists of 50,000 to 70,000 distinct CDR3 sequences, around 14% of them appearing once.

The V call is TRBV20-1, the J call TRBJ1-2; possible D gene TRBD1, 6 bases. The receptor was derived from an adult who was a healthcare worker with PCR-confirmed SARS-CoV-2 infection or an uninfected control (not recorded which). The specimen was whole blood, collected at baseline. The CDR3 DNA follows: TGCAGTGCTAGAGATTACAGGGACTATGGCTACACCTTC. Its translation: CSARDYRDYGYTF.